The following is a T cell receptor beta chain sequence with its context. Its antigen is not identified. Blood CD4+ CD25-low CD127-high conventional T cells supplied the genomic DNA template. Method: immunoSEQ multiplex PCR; TCRdb's copy keeps in-frame clones and lacks some. The data contain roughly 45,000 clones, just under 90% of them singletons. The sample belongs to a study of regulatory and conventional T cells in RAG deficiency. General observations from the study: Omenn syndrome and CID/AS patients had 85 to 100-fold fewer unique Treg TCR beta sequences, versus around 10-fold elsewhere. RAG-deficient patients showed markedly lower Shannon entropy and higher Simpson indices than control T-cell subsets. In Omenn syndrome, Treg and Tconv repertoires overlapped >85%.

Losses at the gene ends were 5 bases for V and 3 bases for J; bases not matched to a gene: 10. CDR1 is MDHEN and CDR2 is SYDVKM in the germline V gene. The CDR3 has 16 amino acids. These same records also appear under a second study, on regulatory T cells. That work states: The primer mix had 52 TRBV and 13 TRBJ primers. Skewed V and J usage and few unique V-J pairs marked patient repertoires, most in Tregs.

This sequence was found in a human donor in good health. The chain couples TRBV28 to TRBJ1-3, with TRBD1 matching 7 bases. The sequenced material came from CD4+ effector T cells sorted from blood. The chain's CDR3 is CASSQPTGSYGNTIYF. The CDR3 DNA reads TGTGCCAGCAGTCAACCGACAGGGTCCTATGGAAACACCATATATTTT.